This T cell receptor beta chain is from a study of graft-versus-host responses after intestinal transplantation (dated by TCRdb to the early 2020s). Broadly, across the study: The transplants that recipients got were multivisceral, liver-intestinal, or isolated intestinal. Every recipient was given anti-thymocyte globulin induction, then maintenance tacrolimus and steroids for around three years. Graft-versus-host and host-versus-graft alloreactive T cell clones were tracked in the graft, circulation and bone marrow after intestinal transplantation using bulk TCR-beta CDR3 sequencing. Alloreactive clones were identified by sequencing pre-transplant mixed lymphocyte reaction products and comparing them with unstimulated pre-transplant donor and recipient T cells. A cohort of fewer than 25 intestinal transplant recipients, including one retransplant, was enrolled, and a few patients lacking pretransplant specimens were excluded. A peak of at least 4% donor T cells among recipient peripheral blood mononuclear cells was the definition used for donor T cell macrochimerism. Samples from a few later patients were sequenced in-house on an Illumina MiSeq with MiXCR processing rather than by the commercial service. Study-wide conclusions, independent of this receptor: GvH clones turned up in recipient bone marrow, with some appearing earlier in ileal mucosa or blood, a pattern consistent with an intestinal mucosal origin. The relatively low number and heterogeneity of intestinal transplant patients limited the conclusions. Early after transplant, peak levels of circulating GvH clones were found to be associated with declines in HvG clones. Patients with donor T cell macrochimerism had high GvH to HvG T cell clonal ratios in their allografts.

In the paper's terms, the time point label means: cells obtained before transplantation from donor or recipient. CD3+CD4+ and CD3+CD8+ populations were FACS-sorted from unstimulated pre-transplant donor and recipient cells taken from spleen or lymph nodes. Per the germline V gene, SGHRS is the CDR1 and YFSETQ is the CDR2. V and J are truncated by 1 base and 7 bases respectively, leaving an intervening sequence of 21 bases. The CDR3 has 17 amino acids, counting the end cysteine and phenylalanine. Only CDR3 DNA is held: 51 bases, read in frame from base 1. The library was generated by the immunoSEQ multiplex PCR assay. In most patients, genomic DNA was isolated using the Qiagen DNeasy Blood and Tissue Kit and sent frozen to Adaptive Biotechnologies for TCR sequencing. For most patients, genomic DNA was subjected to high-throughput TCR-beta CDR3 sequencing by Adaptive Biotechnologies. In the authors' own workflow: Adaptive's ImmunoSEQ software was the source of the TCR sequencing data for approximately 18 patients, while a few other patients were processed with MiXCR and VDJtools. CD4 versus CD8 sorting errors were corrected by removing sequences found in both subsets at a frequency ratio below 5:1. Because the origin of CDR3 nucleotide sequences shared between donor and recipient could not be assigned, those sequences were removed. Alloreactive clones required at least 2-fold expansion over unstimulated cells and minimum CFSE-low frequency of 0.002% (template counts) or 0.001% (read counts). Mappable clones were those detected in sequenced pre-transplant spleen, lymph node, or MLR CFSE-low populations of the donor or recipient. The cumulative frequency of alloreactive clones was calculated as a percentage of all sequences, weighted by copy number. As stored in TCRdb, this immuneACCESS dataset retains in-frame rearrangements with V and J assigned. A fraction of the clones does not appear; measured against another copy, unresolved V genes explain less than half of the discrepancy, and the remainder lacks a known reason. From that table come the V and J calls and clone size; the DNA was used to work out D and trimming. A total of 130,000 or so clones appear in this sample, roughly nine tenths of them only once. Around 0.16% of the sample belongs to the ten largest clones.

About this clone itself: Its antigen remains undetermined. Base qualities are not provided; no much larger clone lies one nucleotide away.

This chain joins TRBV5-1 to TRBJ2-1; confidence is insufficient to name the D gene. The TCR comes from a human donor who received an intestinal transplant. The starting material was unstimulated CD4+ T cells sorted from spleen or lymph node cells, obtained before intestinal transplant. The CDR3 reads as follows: CASSLFGSGSALNEQFF. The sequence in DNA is TGCGCCAGCAGCTTGTTTGGGTCGGGTTCCGCCTTGAATGAGCAGTTCTTC.